The entry below gives a single T cell receptor (beta chain) sequence along with its context. Its target is unknown. The record originates from a study of a mutant IDH1 vaccine in newly diagnosed glioma. The CDR3 has 14 amino acids. V trimming: 10 bases; J trimming: 5 bases; junction bases outside the gene matches: 12. Germline V gene lookup returns CDR1 WNHNN and CDR2 SYGVQD (reference sequence). Time point described: week 23, last vaccination. Vaccination used 300 ug of mutant IDH1 20-mer peptide per dose, with topical imiquimod. Generated by immunoSEQ multiplex PCR, the TCRdb table keeps only in-frame clones and is missing some. The profile covers about 82,000 clones, with 65% to 90% appearing a single time and around 2% taken by the ten largest.

The sample was PBMCs, taken from a glioma patient whose treatment included an IDH1 peptide vaccine. J is TRBJ2-7 and V is TRBV10-1; 9 nucleotides match TRBD2. This clonotype was sampled from a man aged 25-45 years with glioma. Some clones in this sample may be carry-over from other donors' samples. Written as DNA, the CDR3 is TGCGCCACCTCGCCGGGACTAGCATCCCACGAGCAGTACTTC. Amino acid sequence: CATSPGLASHEQYF.